The rows below give T cell receptor beta chains drawn from one sample of a study of T cell responses to AZD1222 COVID-19 vaccine. Libraries were prepared by immunoSEQ multiplex PCR; TCRdb keeps only in-frame clonotypes and omits some of them. The sample consists of some 180,000 clones, roughly 91% of them appearing once. The starting material was peripheral blood, obtained 28 days after the second dose of the MenACWY control vaccine. These receptors all come from an adult who received the MenACWY meningococcal vaccine as a control. The CDR3 runs from the conserved cysteine through the conserved F or W. Each record gives: J gene, V gene, CDR3 length, CDR3 protein.

TRBJ2-3	TRBV5-1	15	CASSLMAGGTDTQYF
TRBJ2-7	TRBV7-2	13	CASSLGTAYEQYF
TRBJ1-2	TRBV5-4	13	CASSLDRRGGYTF
TRBJ1-2	TRBV10-2	16	CASSEVDRGLEYGYTF
TRBJ1-3	TRBV27	12	CASSLRRNTIYF
TRBJ1-6	TRBV10-1	19	CASSPLGQGDDSYNSPLHF
TRBJ2-7	TRBV4-2	16	CASSQEWSGGRYEQYF
TRBJ1-1	TRBV6-5	13	CASSRTGPAEAFF
TRBJ2-3	TRBV27	13	CASGTTVVDTQYF
TRBJ1-5	TRBV18	13	CASSPGTNQPQHF
TRBJ2-5	TRBV30	12	CAWSVGAGTQYF
TRBJ1-2	TRBV10-3	14	CAISDLTGDRGYTF
TRBJ1-5	TRBV6-5	13	CASMGTSNQPQHF
TRBJ1-2	TRBV7-2	15	CASSTVRGHNYGYTF
TRBJ1-6	TRBV11-2	15	CASSLAGGKGAPLHF
TRBJ1-1	TRBV21-1	13	CASSRHKNTEAFF
TRBJ1-5	TRBV18	13	CASSPWEDQPQHF
TRBJ1-2	TRBV6-6	11	CASSTGEGYTF
TRBJ1-1	TRBV6-2/TRBV6-3	17	CASSTLVLGVMNTEAFF
TRBJ1-4	TRBV28	13	CASSPHSLKNRFF
TRBJ1-2	TRBV5-8	13	CASSLAVNYGYTF
TRBJ1-2	TRBV3-1/TRBV3-2	14	CASSPSTGPYGYTF
TRBJ2-3	TRBV5-4	16	CASRFGGLAGEDTQYF
TRBJ2-1	TRBV9	16	CASSVGTSRTYNEQFF
TRBJ2-2	TRBV6-5	16	CASSYPRGASTGELFF
TRBJ2-1	TRBV12-3/TRBV12-4	13	CATQRRSYNEQFF
TRBJ1-6	TRBV6-5	15	CASSRDRVGNSPLHF
TRBJ1-2	TRBV11-2	12	CATTGLDYGYTF
TRBJ1-6	TRBV6-2/TRBV6-3	12	CASSYSNSPLHF
TRBJ1-2	TRBV19	15	CASSRLQLGRDGYTF
TRBJ2-7	TRBV15	20	CATSRDIGLAGGRLPAEQYF
TRBJ2-1	TRBV6-5	13	CASSYSLGDEQFF
TRBJ1-6	TRBV3-1/TRBV3-2	17	CASSQDRPGTGNSPLHF
TRBJ2-2	TRBV5-8	16	CASSRQTGQGTGELFF
TRBJ2-6	TRBV10-3	18	CAMKDESRSISGANVLTF